Listed below are T cell receptor beta chains from one sample, sequenced in a study of T-cell reconstitution after alpha-beta-depleted transplantation in children. TCRdb independently ran MiXCR on the PCR reads; one entry per CDR3 protein. The sample lists approximately 83,000 distinct CDR3 sequences, about 12% seen once, with about 14% in the top ten. Specimen: PBMCs from the stem cell graft donor, collected from the stem cell graft. The receptors here all came from a human donor who donated a stem cell graft to a child with inherited bone marrow failure. CDR3s include the opening cysteine and the closing phenylalanine or tryptophan. The D gene is left open where the match is weak. Rows may omit the clone size; those that give it use once, few, many or a size class.

>many|TRBJ2-2|.|TRBV28
TGTGCCAGCAGTTTCTCCGGGACCGAGAACACCGGGGAGCTGTTTTTT
CASSFSGTENTGELFF
>many|TRBJ1-1|.|TRBV28
TGTGCCAGCGGAATCCGGTGGGAAGCTTTCTTT
CASGIRWEAFF
>few|TRBJ2-7|TRBD1|TRBV6-5
TGTGCCAGCAGGCCGTCGTCAGGGGGTTTTGGCGAGCAGTACTTC
CASRPSSGGFGEQYF
>many|TRBJ2-2|.|TRBV12-3/TRBV12-4
TGTGCCAGCAGGGGGCTGGGCAGAGCGAACACCGGGGAGCTGTTTTTT
CASRGLGRANTGELFF
>many|TRBJ2-2|.|TRBV5-1
TGCGCCAGCAGCTTGGAGACAGGAAAATCCGGGGAGCTGTTTTTT
CASSLETGKSGELFF
>many|TRBJ2-2|TRBD2|TRBV5-1
TGCGCCAGCAGCCTCCTGGGACTAGCGGGGGCCTCGAACACCGGGGAGCTGTTTTTT
CASSLLGLAGASNTGELFF
>many|TRBJ1-5|.|TRBV27
TGTGCCAGCAGTTCGTCGCGTGATAGCAATCAGCCCCAGCATTTT
CASSSSRDSNQPQHF
>many|TRBJ2-2|.|TRBV5-1
TGCGCCAGCACCCCCGGGACCCCAACGGACACCGGGGAGCTGTTTTTT
CASTPGTPTDTGELFF
>many|TRBJ1-1|.|TRBV7-9
TGTGCCAGCAGCTCCGGGACTCCTCACGACACTGAAGCTTTCTTT
CASSSGTPHDTEAFF
>many|TRBJ2-7|.|TRBV5-1
TGCGCCAGCAGCTTGGGTCCAGGGGGGGCCGTGAACGAGCAGTACTTC
CASSLGPGGAVNEQYF
>many|TRBJ2-3|.|TRBV20-1
TGCAGTGCTAGTTCAGCGAGGAGCACAGATACGCAGTATTTT
CSASSARSTDTQYF
>many|TRBJ2-3|.|TRBV20-1
TGCAGTGCGCCCCGCAGCGGGTCAGATACGCAGTATTTT
CSAPRSGSDTQYF
>many|TRBJ1-4|TRBD1|TRBV5-1
TGCGCCAGCAGCTTGGCCAGAGGACAGGTGAATGAAAAACTGTTTTTT
CASSLARGQVNEKLFF
>many|TRBJ1-2|.|TRBV6-1
TGTGCCAGCATGGTGAACTATGGCTACACCTTC
CASMVNYGYTF
>.|TRBJ1-4|.|TRBV2
TGTGCCAGCAGTGAAGGCGGCTATGCAACTAATGAAAAACTGTTTTTT
CASSEGGYATNEKLFF
>many|TRBJ2-1|.|TRBV29-1
TGCAGCGTTGATCAGATGGGGACGAACAATGAGCAGTTCTTC
CSVDQMGTNNEQFF
>once|TRBJ2-5|TRBD1|TRBV11-2
TGTGCCAGCAGCTCAAGCCTGACAGGGGGCGTTGAGACCCAGTACTTC
CASSSSLTGGVETQYF
>many|TRBJ2-7|TRBD2|TRBV4-3
TGCGCCAGCAGCCTAGGAGCGGGGGCAGCCTACGAGCAGTACTTC
CASSLGAGAAYEQYF
>many|TRBJ2-1|.|TRBV9
TGTGCCAGCAGCGCCCACCTAAGCTCCTACAATGAGCAGTTCTTC
CASSAHLSSYNEQFF
>many|TRBJ1-2|TRBD1|TRBV10-3
TGTGCCATCGGGAATACCGGGACAGCCGTCGCCGAGAGCTACACCTTC
CAIGNTGTAVAESYTF
>many|TRBJ2-7|.|TRBV6-5
TGTGCCACCCGGGTAATCGAGGGCACCTACGAGCAGTACTTC
CATRVIEGTYEQYF
>many|TRBJ1-2|.|TRBV5-1
TGCGCCAGCAGCTTGGGGACGCATAGACTTGGCTACACCTTC
CASSLGTHRLGYTF
>many|TRBJ2-5|TRBD1|TRBV5-1
TGCGCCAGCAGCTTGGCCAGTGGGACAGGGGGCCGAGAGACCCAGTACTTC
CASSLASGTGGRETQYF
>many|TRBJ1-2|.|TRBV5-1
TGCGCCAGCAGCCTCGAGAGTAGCAACTATGGCTACACCTTC
CASSLESSNYGYTF
>many|TRBJ1-2|.|TRBV9
TGTGCCAGCAGCGGCCGGACGCTTGGCTACACCTTC
CASSGRTLGYTF
>many|TRBJ1-5|.|TRBV20-1
TGCAGTGCCTTGCAGCCTCTAAGGCCCCAGCATTTT
CSALQPLRPQHF
>many|TRBJ1-4|TRBD1|TRBV29-1
TGCAGCGTTTCCGGGACAGTAAATGAAAAACTGTTTTTT
CSVSGTVNEKLFF
>many|TRBJ2-3|TRBD1|TRBV5-5
TGTGCCAGCAGCTTCCACCGGGACAGCTACTTTAGCACAGATACGCAGTATTTT
CASSFHRDSYFSTDTQYF
>many|TRBJ2-1|.|TRBV5-1
TGCGCCAGCAGCAGAACGACGGGAAGCTCCTACAATGAGCAGTTCTTC
CASSRTTGSSYNEQFF